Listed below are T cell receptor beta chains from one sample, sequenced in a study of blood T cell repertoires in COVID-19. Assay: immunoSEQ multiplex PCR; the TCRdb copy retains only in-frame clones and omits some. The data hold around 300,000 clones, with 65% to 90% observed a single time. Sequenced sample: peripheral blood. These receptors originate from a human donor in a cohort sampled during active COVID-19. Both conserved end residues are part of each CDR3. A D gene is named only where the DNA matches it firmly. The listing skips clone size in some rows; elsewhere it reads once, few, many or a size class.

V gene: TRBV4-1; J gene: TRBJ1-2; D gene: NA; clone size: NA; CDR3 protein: CASSHPQGLGYGYTF; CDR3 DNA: TGCGCCAGCAGCCACCCTCAGGGCTTGGGCTATGGCTACACCTTC
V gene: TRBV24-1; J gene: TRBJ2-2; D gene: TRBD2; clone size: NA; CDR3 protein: CATAGGPHGELFF; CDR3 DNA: TGTGCCACCGCGGGGGGGCCTCACGGGGAGCTGTTTTTT
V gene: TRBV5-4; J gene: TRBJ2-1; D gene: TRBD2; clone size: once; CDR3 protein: CASSSGTSGPIDNEQFF; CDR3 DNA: TGTGCCAGCAGCTCCGGGACTAGCGGGCCTATAGACAATGAGCAGTTCTTC
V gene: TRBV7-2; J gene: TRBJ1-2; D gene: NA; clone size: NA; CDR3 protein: CASSPVRGDYGYTF; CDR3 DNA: TGTGCCAGCAGCCCTGTCCGGGGGGACTATGGCTACACCTTC
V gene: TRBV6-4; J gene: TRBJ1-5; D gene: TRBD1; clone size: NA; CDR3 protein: CASSVSHRGDQPQHF; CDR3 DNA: TGTGCCAGCAGTGTTAGTCACAGGGGAGATCAGCCCCAGCATTTT
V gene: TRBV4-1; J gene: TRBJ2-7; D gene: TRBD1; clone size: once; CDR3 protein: CASSRQGYEQYF; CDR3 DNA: TGCGCCAGCAGCCGACAGGGGTACGAGCAGTACTTC
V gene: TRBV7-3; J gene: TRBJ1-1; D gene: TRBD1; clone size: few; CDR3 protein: CASSLFAGGNTEAFF; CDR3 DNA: TGTGCCAGCAGCTTATTCGCAGGGGGAAACACTGAAGCTTTCTTT
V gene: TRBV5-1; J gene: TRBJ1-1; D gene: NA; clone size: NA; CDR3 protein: CASSRLRNTEAFF; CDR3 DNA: TGCGCCAGCAGCCGTCTGAGAAACACTGAAGCTTTCTTT
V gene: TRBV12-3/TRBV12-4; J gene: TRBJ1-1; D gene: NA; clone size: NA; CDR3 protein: CASSPGQSEAFF; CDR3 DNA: TGTGCCAGCAGCCCCGGACAGTCTGAAGCTTTCTTT
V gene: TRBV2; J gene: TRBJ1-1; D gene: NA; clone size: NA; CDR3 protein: CASTPEGFTEAFF; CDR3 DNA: TGTGCCAGCACCCCGGAGGGGTTCACTGAAGCTTTCTTT
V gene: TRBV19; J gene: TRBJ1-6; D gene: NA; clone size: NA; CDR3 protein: CASSGHGSPLHF; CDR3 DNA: TGTGCCAGTTCAGGGCATGGTTCACCCCTCCACTTT
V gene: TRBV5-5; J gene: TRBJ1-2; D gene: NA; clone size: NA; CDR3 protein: CASSLGHSNYGYTF; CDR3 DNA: TGTGCCAGCAGCTTGGGTCATTCTAACTATGGCTACACCTTC
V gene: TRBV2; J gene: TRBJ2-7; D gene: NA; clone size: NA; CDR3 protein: CASTRGVGYEQYF; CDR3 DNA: TGTGCCAGCACACGCGGAGTGGGTTACGAGCAGTACTTC
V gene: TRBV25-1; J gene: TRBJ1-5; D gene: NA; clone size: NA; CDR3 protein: CASSDRGLNQPQHF; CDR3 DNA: TGTGCCAGCAGTGATAGGGGCCTCAATCAGCCCCAGCATTTT
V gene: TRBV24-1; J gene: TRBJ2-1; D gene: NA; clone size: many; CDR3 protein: CATASGYNEQFF; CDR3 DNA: TGTGCCACCGCCTCGGGGTACAATGAGCAGTTCTTC
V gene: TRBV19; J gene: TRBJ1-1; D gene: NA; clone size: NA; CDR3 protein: CASSIEAGVPNTEAFF; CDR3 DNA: TGTGCCAGTAGTATAGAGGCAGGGGTCCCGAACACTGAAGCTTTCTTT
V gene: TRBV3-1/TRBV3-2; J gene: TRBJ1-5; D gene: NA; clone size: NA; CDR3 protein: CASSFRGGPGKPQHF; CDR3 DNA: TGTGCCAGCAGCTTTAGGGGAGGTCCCGGGAAGCCCCAGCATTTT
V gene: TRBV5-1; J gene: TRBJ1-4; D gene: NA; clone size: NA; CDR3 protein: CASSLASVSGGEKLFF; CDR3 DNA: TGCGCCAGCAGCTTGGCCAGTGTGAGCGGTGGGGAAAAACTGTTTTTT
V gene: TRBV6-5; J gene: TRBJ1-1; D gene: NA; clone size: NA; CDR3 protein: CASRYHLTEAFF; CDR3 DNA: TGTGCCAGCAGATACCACCTAACTGAAGCTTTCTTT
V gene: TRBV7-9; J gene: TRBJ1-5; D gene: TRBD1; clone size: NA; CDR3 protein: CASSSNKLQGAFGNQPQHF; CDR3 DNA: TGTGCCAGCAGCTCCAACAAGCTACAGGGGGCGTTTGGCAATCAGCCCCAGCATTTT
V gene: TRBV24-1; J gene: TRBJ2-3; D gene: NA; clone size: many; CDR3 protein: CATQGGGSGDTQYF; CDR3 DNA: TGTGCCACCCAAGGTGGGGGGTCTGGAGATACGCAGTATTTT
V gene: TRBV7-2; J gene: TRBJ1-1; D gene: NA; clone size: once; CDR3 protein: CASSLGHMNTEAFF; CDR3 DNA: TGTGCCAGCAGCTTGGGACATATGAACACTGAAGCTTTCTTT
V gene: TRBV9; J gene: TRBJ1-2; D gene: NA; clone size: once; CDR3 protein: CASSKVEGYGYTF; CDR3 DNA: TGTGCCAGCAGCAAGGTCGAGGGCTATGGCTACACCTTC
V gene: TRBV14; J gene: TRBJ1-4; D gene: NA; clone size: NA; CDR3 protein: CASSQDMGGLDEKLFF; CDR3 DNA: TGTGCCAGCAGCCAAGATATGGGGGGGCTAGATGAAAAACTGTTTTTT
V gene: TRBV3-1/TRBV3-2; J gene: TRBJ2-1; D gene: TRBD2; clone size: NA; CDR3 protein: CASSPGLAGPNNEQFF; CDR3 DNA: TGTGCCAGCAGCCCTGGACTAGCGGGGCCCAACAATGAGCAGTTCTTC
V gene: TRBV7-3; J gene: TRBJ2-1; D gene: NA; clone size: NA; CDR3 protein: CASSLNGDEQFF; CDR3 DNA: TGTGCCAGCAGCTTAAACGGTGATGAGCAGTTCTTC
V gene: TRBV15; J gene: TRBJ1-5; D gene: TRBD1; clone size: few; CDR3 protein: CATSRGLDRGNQPQHF; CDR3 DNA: TGTGCCACCAGCAGAGGACTGGACAGGGGCAATCAGCCCCAGCATTTT
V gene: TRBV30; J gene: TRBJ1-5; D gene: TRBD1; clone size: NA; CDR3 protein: CAWATGGNQPQHF; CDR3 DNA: TGTGCCTGGGCGACAGGGGGCAATCAGCCCCAGCATTTT
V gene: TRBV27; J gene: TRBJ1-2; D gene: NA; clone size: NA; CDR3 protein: CASSRRQDSNYGYTF; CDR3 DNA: TGTGCCAGCAGTAGGCGACAGGATTCTAACTATGGCTACACCTTC
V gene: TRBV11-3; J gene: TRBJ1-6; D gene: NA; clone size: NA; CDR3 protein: CASGYDSNSPLHF; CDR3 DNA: TGTGCCAGCGGCTACGACAGTAATTCACCCCTCCACTTT
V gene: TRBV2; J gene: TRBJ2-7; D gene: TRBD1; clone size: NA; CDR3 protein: CASSARDRDHEQYF; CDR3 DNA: TGTGCCAGCAGTGCCCGGGACAGGGACCACGAGCAGTACTTC
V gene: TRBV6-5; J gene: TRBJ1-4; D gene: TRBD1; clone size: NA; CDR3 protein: CASSYSRTGGDEKLFF; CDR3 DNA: TGTGCCAGCAGTTACTCACGGACAGGAGGGGATGAAAAACTGTTTTTT
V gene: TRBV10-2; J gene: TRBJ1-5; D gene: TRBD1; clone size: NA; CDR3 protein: CASSRTGVDQPQHF; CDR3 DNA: TGCGCCAGCAGTAGGACAGGGGTGGATCAGCCCCAGCATTTT
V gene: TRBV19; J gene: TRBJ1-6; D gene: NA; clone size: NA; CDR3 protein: CATQQVSSYNSPLHF; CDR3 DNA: TGTGCCACTCAACAGGTTAGCTCCTATAATTCACCCCTCCACTTT
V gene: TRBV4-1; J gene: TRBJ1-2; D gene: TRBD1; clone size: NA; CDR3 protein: CASSQGGQGTPYTF; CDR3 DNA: TGCGCCAGCAGCCAAGGGGGACAGGGGACCCCCTACACCTTC
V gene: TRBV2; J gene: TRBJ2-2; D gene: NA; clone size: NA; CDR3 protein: CASISGNTGELFF; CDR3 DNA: TGTGCCAGCATTTCGGGTAACACCGGGGAGCTGTTTTTT
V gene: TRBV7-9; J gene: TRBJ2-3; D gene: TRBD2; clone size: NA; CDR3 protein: CASSFPELAGDTQYF; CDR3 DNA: TGTGCCAGCAGCTTTCCTGAACTAGCGGGGGATACGCAGTATTTT
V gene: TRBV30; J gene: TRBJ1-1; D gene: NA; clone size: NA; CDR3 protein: CAWVTGLGDTEAFF; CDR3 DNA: TGTGCCTGGGTCACGGGATTGGGCGACACTGAAGCTTTCTTT
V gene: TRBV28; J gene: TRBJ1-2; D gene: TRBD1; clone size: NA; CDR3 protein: CASSSQGASLTF; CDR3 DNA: TGTGCCAGCAGTTCTCAGGGGGCGAGTCTCACCTTC
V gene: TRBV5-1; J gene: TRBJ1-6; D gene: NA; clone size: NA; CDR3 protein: CASSPVAGARSPLHF; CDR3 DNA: TGCGCCAGCAGCCCGGTGGCGGGGGCCCGATCACCCCTCCACTTT
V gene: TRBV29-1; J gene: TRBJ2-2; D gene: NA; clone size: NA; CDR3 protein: CSVGRGVGTGELFF; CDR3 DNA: TGCAGCGTCGGACGCGGGGTAGGGACCGGGGAGCTGTTTTTT
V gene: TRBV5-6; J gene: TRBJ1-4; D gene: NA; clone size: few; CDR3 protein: CASSVPAGDDEKLFF; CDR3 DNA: TGTGCCAGCAGCGTCCCCGCGGGGGACGATGAAAAACTGTTTTTT
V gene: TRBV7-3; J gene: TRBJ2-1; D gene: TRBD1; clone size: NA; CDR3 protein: CASSLLSSRGPDNEQFF; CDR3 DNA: TGTGCCAGCAGCTTACTTTCTTCTAGGGGGCCCGACAATGAGCAGTTCTTC
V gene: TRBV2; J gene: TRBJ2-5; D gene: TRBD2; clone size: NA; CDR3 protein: CASSEASGNQETQYF; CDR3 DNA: TGTGCCAGCAGTGAAGCTAGCGGGAACCAAGAGACCCAGTACTTC
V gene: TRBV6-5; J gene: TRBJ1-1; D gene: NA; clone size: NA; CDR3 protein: CASTKGHLGTEAFF; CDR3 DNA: TGTGCCAGCACCAAGGGACACCTTGGGACTGAAGCTTTCTTT
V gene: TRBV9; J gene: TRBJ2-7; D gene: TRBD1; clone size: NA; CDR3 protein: CASSEGQGEQYF; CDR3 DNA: TGTGCCAGCAGCGAGGGACAGGGGGAGCAGTACTTC
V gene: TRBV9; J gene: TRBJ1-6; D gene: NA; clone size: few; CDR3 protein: CASSREDAYNSPLHF; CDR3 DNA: TGTGCCAGCAGTCGGGAGGACGCCTATAATTCACCCCTCCACTTT
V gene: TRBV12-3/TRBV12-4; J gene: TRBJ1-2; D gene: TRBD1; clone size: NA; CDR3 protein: CASRNDRAHGYTF; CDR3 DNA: TGTGCCAGCAGGAACGACAGGGCCCATGGCTACACCTTC
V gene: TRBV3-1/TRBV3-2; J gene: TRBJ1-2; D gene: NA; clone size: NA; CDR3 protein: CASSQGGGRGNYGYTF; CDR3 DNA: TGTGCCAGCAGCCAAGGAGGGGGTAGGGGTAACTATGGCTACACCTTC
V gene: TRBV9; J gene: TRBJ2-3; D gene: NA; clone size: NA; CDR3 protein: CASSSQGTTDTQYF; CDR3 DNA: TGTGCCAGCAGTTCCCAGGGGACCACAGATACGCAGTATTTT
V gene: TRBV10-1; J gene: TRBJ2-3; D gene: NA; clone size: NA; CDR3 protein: CASSDSRGGTDTQYF; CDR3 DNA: TGCGCCAGCAGTGACTCGCGGGGCGGAACAGATACGCAGTATTTT
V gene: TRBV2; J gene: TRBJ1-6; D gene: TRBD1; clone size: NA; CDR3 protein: CARGTGDTYNSPLHF; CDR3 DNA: TGTGCCAGAGGAACAGGGGACACCTATAATTCACCCCTCCACTTT
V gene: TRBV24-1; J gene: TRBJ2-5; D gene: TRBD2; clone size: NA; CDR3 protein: CATSDPGTSGGETQYF; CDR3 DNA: TGTGCCACCAGTGATCCCGGGACTAGCGGGGGAGAGACCCAGTACTTC
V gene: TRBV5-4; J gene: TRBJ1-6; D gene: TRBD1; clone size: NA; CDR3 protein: CASGTENSPLHF; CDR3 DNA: TGTGCCAGCGGGACAGAGAATTCACCCCTCCACTTT
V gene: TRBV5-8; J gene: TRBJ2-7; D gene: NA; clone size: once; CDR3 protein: CASSLGGPYEQYF; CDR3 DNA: TGTGCCAGCAGCTTGGGAGGGCCTTACGAGCAGTACTTC
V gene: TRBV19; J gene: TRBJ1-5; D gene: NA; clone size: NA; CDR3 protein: CASSIVQGNQPQHF; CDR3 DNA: TGTGCCAGTAGTATAGTACAGGGCAATCAGCCCCAGCATTTT